The present entry profiles one T cell receptor (beta chain) with its context. The data were obtained in a study of blood T cell repertoires in COVID-19. Study summary: Whether acute or convalescent, the COVID-19 samples came from the United States, Italy and Spain. PBMCs, B-cell-depleted T cells, or T cells provided the cDNA or gDNA that made up the material.

Original processing notes: From reference gene primer amplification, estimates of nucleated cell counts were derived. TCRdb's copy holds only in-frame clones and misses some; the assay was immunoSEQ multiplex PCR. The DNA was the basis for D and trimming; V, J and clone size are from that table. The sample includes 200,000 to 300,000 clones, approximately 85% of them seen just once. Patients at the Seattle site were enrolled during active infection and followed longitudinally. CDR3 length: 14 residues. Germline V gene sequence: CDR1 KGHSH, CDR2 LQKENI. The ends were cut back, 6 bases at V and 0 bases at J, with 9 bases in the middle.

Sequencing was performed on peripheral blood. The genes are TRBV18 and TRBJ1-5; D is unclear. This receptor was identified in a middle-aged man with COVID-19, enrolled during active disease. CDR3 in DNA: TGTGCCAGCTCTGGCGGGGATAGCAATCAGCCCCAGCATTTT. It codes for CASSGGDSNQPQHF. Full variable domain (rest looked up from reference TRBV18 and TRBJ1-5): NAGVMQNPRHLVRRRGQEARLRCSPMKGHSHVYWYRQLPEEGLKFMVYLQKENIIDESGMPKERFSAEFPKEGPSILRIQQVVRGDSAAYFCASSGGDSNQPQHFGDGTRLSIL.